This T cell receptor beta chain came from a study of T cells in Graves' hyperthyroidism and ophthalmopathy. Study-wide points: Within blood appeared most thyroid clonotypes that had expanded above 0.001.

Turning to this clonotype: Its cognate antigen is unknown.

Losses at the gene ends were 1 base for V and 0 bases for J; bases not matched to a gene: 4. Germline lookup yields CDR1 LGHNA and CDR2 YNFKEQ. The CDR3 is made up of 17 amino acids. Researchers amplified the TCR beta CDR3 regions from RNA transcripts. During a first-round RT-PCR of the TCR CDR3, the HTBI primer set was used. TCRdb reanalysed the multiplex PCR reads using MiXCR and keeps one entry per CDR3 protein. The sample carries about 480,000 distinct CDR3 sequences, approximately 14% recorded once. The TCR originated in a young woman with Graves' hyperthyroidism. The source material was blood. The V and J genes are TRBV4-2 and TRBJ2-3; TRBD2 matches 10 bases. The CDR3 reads CASSQAPTSGSTDTQYF. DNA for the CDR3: TGTGCCAGCAGCCAAGCCCCGACTAGCGGGAGCACAGATACGCAGTATTTT.